The 2 T cell receptor beta chains given below trace back to one sample, sequenced in a study of blood T cell repertoires in COVID-19. Method: immunoSEQ multiplex PCR; TCRdb's copy keeps in-frame clones and lacks some. Altogether nearly 300,000 clones are present, under 90% being singletons, with the ten largest covering approximately 2.9%. The sample comprised PBMCs or T cells enriched from blood (not recorded which). These receptors all come from a woman between 45 and 60 years old who had been exposed to COVID-19.

This chain connects TRBV5-6 to TRBJ2-1, with D possibly matching TRBD1 (6 bases). The ends were cut back, 0 bases at V and 2 bases at J, with 6 bases in the middle. Per germline, CDR1 SGHDT and CDR2 YYEEEE. The CDR3 is made up of 14 amino acids. The CDR3 loop reads CASSLGTAYNEQFF. The DNA of the CDR3 is TGTGCCAGCAGCTTGGGGACAGCCTACAATGAGCAGTTCTTC.

This chain uses TRBV4-1 with TRBJ1-4, with no clear D. V gave up 7 bases and J gave up 8 bases, with 17 bases separating them. The germline V gene encodes CDR1 MGHRA and CDR2 YSYEKL. The CDR3 length is 14 residues. For the CDR3, the DNA is TGCGCCAGCAAAAAAACCTCGGCGGGGGAAAAACTGTTTTTT. As protein: CASKKTSAGEKLFF.